Presented here are 26 T cell receptor beta chains from one specimen sequenced in a study of cytomegalovirus exposure and HLA in healthy donors (dated by TCRdb to about 2017). The method behind the library was the immunoSEQ multiplex PCR assay. The multiplex PCR relied on a mix of 60 forward primers for TCR Vbeta segments and 13 reverse primers for TCR Jbeta segments. TCRdb obtained this table from immuneACCESS and retained in-frame rearrangements with V and J assigned. These tables miss some clones; where compared with another copy, unresolved V genes account for less than half of the shortfall, and the remainder is unexplained. The sample table contains around 230,000 clones; only one count was recorded for around 80% of them. In total, the top ten clones hold 4.5% to 7% of the sample. The sequenced sample was PBMCs. The receptors here all came from a middle-aged man in good health and CMV-seropositive.

The DNA of the CDR3 is TGTGCCAGCAGTTCAACTGCAGGGGGCGGCTATGGCTACACCTTC. It yields the protein CASSSTAGGGYGYTF. V gene TRBV28 combines with J gene TRBJ1-2, with 8 bases identical to TRBD1. Germline values: CDR1 MDHEN, CDR2 SYDVKM. J was trimmed by 4 bases and V by 4 bases; bases with no gene match: 8. The CDR3 runs 15 residues.

CDR3 residues: CASSPGLAAYEQYV. The CDR3 DNA reads as TGTGCCAGCAGCCCGGGACTAGCGGCCTACGAGCAGTACGTC. The chain uses TRBV5-6 and TRBJ2-7, with 11 bases that match TRBD2. This CDR3 is 14 amino acids long. CDR1 and CDR2 (germline): SGHDT, YYEEEE. The V and J ends lost 4 bases and 2 bases, in that order; junction bases with no gene match: 2.

The chain employs TRBV27 and TRBJ1-3, with D possibly matching TRBD1 (5 bases). Trimming stripped 4 bases from V and 2 bases from J, with 9 bases between. The CDR3 totals 14 residues. The germline V gene encodes CDR1 MNHEY and CDR2 SMNVEV (reference sequence). The CDR3 DNA follows: TGTGCCAGCAGTTCACAGGCGCCTGGAAACACCATATATTTT. It encodes CASSSQAPGNTIYF.

This chain uses TRBV19 with TRBJ2-2; D is perhaps TRBD1 (6 bases). CDR1 and CDR2 (germline): LNHDA, SQIVND (reference sequence). The CDR3 has 14 residues. V was pared by 5 bases and J by 4 bases, with 11 bases between. DNA for the CDR3: TGTGCCAGTAGTTGGGGGCAGCCCACCGGGGAGCTGTTTTTT. Translation gives CASSWGQPTGELFF.

V and J are TRBV19 and TRBJ1-2, with 9 nucleotides matching TRBD1. Germline loops: CDR1 LNHDA, CDR2 SQIVND (reference sequence). V lost 6 bases, J lost 4 bases, and 9 bases stayed unmatched. This CDR3 contains 15 residues. The CDR3 region is CASRPGTGLRYGYTF. CDR3 nucleotide sequence: TGTGCCAGTAGACCGGGGACAGGGCTTCGCTATGGCTACACCTTC.

The CDR3 DNA follows: TGTGCCAGCAGCCTGGACAGACAGGGGGCCTACAATGAGCAGTTCTTC. Residues: CASSLDRQGAYNEQFF. This chain links TRBV5-4 with TRBJ2-1, with 9 bases that match TRBD1. CDR1 is SGHNT, CDR2 YYREEE, per germline (reference sequence). V dropped 4 bases and J dropped 2; count of bases not matched to a gene: 7. The CDR3 contains 16 residues.

The chain is built from TRBV5-1 and TRBJ1-1; possibly TRBD1 for D (6 bases). Germline CDR1 SGHRS, CDR2 YFSETQ. Trimming took off 3 bases at V and 0 bases at J, with 15 bases between the two ends. CDR3 length: 16 amino acids. The CDR3 nucleotides are TGCGCCAGCAGCTCTAAACAGGGCTTAATGAACACTGAAGCTTTCTTT. It translates to CASSSKQGLMNTEAFF.

This chain links TRBV6-5 with TRBJ2-3; a weak D match, TRBD2 (6 bases). Per germline, CDR1 MNHEY and CDR2 SVGAGI. There are 15 residues in the CDR3. The V gene lost 7 bases and the J gene lost 4 bases, with 18 bases spanning the gap. In nucleotides, the CDR3 is TGTGCCAGCACCGATAGCGGAGGGCGGTCAGATACGCAGTATTTT. Translating it yields CASTDSGGRSDTQYF.

This clone has only a few counts. The gene calls are TRBV21-1 and TRBJ2-1; TRBD2, the D gene given by the table, was not confirmed from the DNA. TRBV21-1 represents a pseudogene. The CDR3 sequence is 13 residues long. CDR3 protein: CASSKYFGGEQFF. In nucleotides, the CDR3 is TGTGCCAGCAGCAAATATTTTGGAGGCGAGCAGTTCTTC.

V is TRBV19 and J is TRBJ1-5; TRBD1 might be the D (5 bases). This CDR3 has 15 residues. V lost 3 bases to trimming and J lost 7 bases, with 16 bases between them. Per the germline V gene, CDR1 is LNHDA and CDR2 is SQIVND (reference sequence). CDR3 amino acids: CASSIQGEVNQPQHF. The CDR3 bases are TGTGCCAGTAGTATCCAAGGGGAAGTTAACCAGCCCCAGCATTTT.

The V call is TRBV9, the J call TRBJ2-1; a possible D gene is TRBD2 (6 bases). The CDR3 spans 19 residues. V was trimmed by 7 bases and J by 2 bases, leaving 28 bases between them. Germline loops: CDR1 SGDLS, CDR2 YYNGEE. The CDR3 nucleotides are TGTGCCAGCTCAAGTATTACGGGGCCGGGAGAGGGGCCCTACAATGAGCAGTTCTTC. Translating it yields CASSSITGPGEGPYNEQFF.

The chain joins TRBV5-4 to TRBJ1-1; 9 bases line up with TRBD1. Germline V gene data show CDR1 as SGHNT and CDR2 as YYREEE (reference sequence). The V segment lost 3 bases and the J segment 10 bases; nucleotides outside the gene matches: 10. This CDR3 has 14 amino acids. The CDR3 reads CASSSVDRGDGAFF. The CDR3 DNA reads as TGTGCCAGCAGCTCAGTTGACAGGGGGGATGGAGCTTTCTTT.

In its sample, this clone was seen once. The rearrangement links TRBV7-9 to TRBJ2-5, with TRBD2 matching over 10 bases. CDR1 is SEHNR and CDR2 is FQNEAQ in the germline V gene (reference sequence). CDR3 length: 15 amino acids. V lost 3 bases to trimming and J lost 5 bases; unmatched junction nucleotides: 6. The CDR3 here is CASSLLAGVRETQYF. The CDR3 DNA sequence: TGTGCCAGCAGCTTGCTAGCGGGAGTTCGGGAGACCCAGTACTTC.

This chain uses TRBV9 with TRBJ2-1; 10 nucleotides line up with TRBD2. This CDR3 contains 13 residues. After removal of 7 bases from V and 4 bases from J, the junction contained 2 bases not matched to a gene. CDR1 and CDR2 (germline): SGDLS, YYNGEE. The DNA for the CDR3 is TGTGCCAGCGGGACTAGCGTATACAATGAGCAGTTCTTC. It yields the protein CASGTSVYNEQFF.

V is TRBV6-1 and J is TRBJ1-1; D gene unclear. V was pared by 0 bases and J by 1 base, with 6 bases between. This CDR3 comprises 14 residues. Germline CDR1 and CDR2: MNHNS and SASEGT. The CDR3 DNA follows: TGTGCCAGCAGTGAAGCGTCCGGGAACACTGAAGCTTTCTTT. Its translation: CASSEASGNTEAFF.

This clone occurred once. CDR3: CASSPQGRSSGYTF. CDR3 nucleotide sequence: TGCGCCAGCAGCCCACAGGGGAGAAGCTCTGGCTACACCTTC. The chain links TRBV5-1 to TRBJ1-2; 7 nucleotides line up with TRBD1. This CDR3 has 14 amino acids. CDR1 is SGHRS, CDR2 YFSETQ, per germline. Losses at the gene ends were 4 bases for V and 7 bases for J; bases not matched to a gene: 10.

This chain joins TRBV7-9 and TRBJ2-3, with TRBD2 matching 10 bases. Germline CDR1 SEHNR, CDR2 FQNEAQ (reference sequence). The CDR3 has 17 residues. V gave up 2 bases and J gave up 3 bases; unmatched junction bases: 8. CDR3 sequence reads: CASSLPKREGRTDTQYF. For the CDR3, the DNA is TGTGCCAGCAGCTTACCCAAGCGGGAGGGCAGGACAGATACGCAGTATTTT.

CDR3 coding DNA: TGTGCCAGTAGTATGCCTAGCTCCTACGAGCAGTACTTC. It encodes CASSMPSSYEQYF. The chain combines TRBV19 with TRBJ2-7; D is ambiguous. The CDR3 is 13 amino acids. Germline CDR1 is LNHDA and CDR2 is SQIVND (reference sequence). V was shortened by 3 bases and J by 0 bases, with 6 bases between the two germline ends.

This chain joins TRBV6-1 and TRBJ1-1; possible D gene TRBD1, 5 bases. Germline assignment: CDR1 MNHNS and CDR2 SASEGT. Trimming took 6 bases from V and 4 from J, leaving 15 bases between them. This CDR3 contains 14 residues. CDR3 residues: CASSWTRKVTEAFF. The CDR3 bases are TGTGCCAGCAGCTGGACACGAAAGGTCACTGAAGCTTTCTTT.

The chain recombines TRBV18 with TRBJ1-1; the match to TRBD1 covers 8 bases. Trimming cost V 5 bases and J 1 base; bases outside gene matches: 3. The CDR3 is made up of 14 amino acids. Germline-derived CDR1 and CDR2 are KGHSH and LQKENI. In DNA form, the CDR3 reads TGTGCCAGCTCAGACAGGGGACCGAACACTGAAGCTTTCTTT. This codes for CASSDRGPNTEAFF. Full variable domain (missing parts from reference TRBV18 and TRBJ1-1): NAGVMQNPRHLVRRRGQEARLRCSPMKGHSHVYWYRQLPEEGLKFMVYLQKENIIDESGMPKERFSAEFPKEGPSILRIQQVVRGDSAAYFCASSDRGPNTEAFFGQGTRLTVV.

The chain is built from TRBV11-2 and TRBJ2-7; TRBD1 matches 7 bases. The CDR3 is 15 amino acids. Germline-derived CDR1 and CDR2 are SGHAT and FQNNGV. V gave up 5 bases and J gave up 2 bases; unmatched junction bases: 9. CDR3 region: CASSPRQGGAYEQYF. Here the CDR3 DNA reads TGTGCCAGCAGCCCGAGACAGGGTGGGGCCTACGAGCAGTACTTC.

The J gene is TRBJ2-3, the V gene TRBV7-2; 9 nucleotides align to TRBD1. The CDR3 covers 15 residues. CDR1 SGHTA and CDR2 FQGNSA come from the germline V gene. Trimming at V came to 5 bases and at J to 3 bases, leaving 6 bases not matched to a gene. CDR3 sequence reads: CASSLRQGETDTQYF. For the CDR3, the DNA is TGTGCCAGCAGCCTACGACAGGGGGAGACAGATACGCAGTATTTT.

The chain uses TRBV5-1 and TRBJ1-3, with D perhaps TRBD1 (5 bases). The V and J ends lost 3 bases and 0 bases respectively, with 10 bases between them. Germline values: CDR1 SGHRS, CDR2 YFSETQ. This CDR3 contains 15 residues. As DNA, the CDR3 is TGCGCCAGCAGCTCGACAGCTTACTCTGGAAACACCATATATTTT. The encoded protein is CASSSTAYSGNTIYF.

The gene calls are TRBV5-6 and TRBJ1-2; D remains unclear. The CDR3 has 15 amino acids. Trimming removed 0 bases at V and 5 bases at J, with 14 bases between. CDR1 SGHDT and CDR2 YYEEEE come from the germline V gene. This chain's CDR3 is CASSLVSTIPYGYTF. The CDR3 DNA reads as TGTGCCAGCAGCTTGGTGTCGACTATACCTTATGGCTACACCTTC. Full variable domain (missing parts from reference TRBV5-6 and TRBJ1-2): DAGVTQSPTHLIKTRGQQVTLRCSPKSGHDTVSWYQQALGQGPQFIFQYYEEEERQRGNFPDRFSGHQFPNYSSELNVNALLLGDSALYLCASSLVSTIPYGYTFGSGTRLTVV.

This sequence joins TRBV5-4 and TRBJ2-3, with 7 nucleotides matching TRBD2. The CDR3 contains 14 residues. From germline, CDR1 is SGHNT and CDR2 YYREEE (reference sequence). Trimming cost V 4 bases and J 3 bases; bases outside gene matches: 5. CDR3 in amino acids: CASSPSGATDTQYF. CDR3 DNA: TGTGCCAGCAGCCCTAGCGGAGCTACAGATACGCAGTATTTT. Full variable domain (missing parts from reference TRBV5-4 and TRBJ2-3): ETGVTQSPTHLIKTRGQQVTLRCSSQSGHNTVSWYQQALGQGPQFIFQYYREEENGRGNFPPRFSGLQFPNYSSELNVNALELDDSALYLCASSPSGATDTQYFGPGTRLTVL.

The chain has TRBV30 and TRBJ2-1; TRBD2 aligns across 10 bases. Trimming took 6 bases from V and 4 from J; bases not matched to a gene: 9. Germline-derived CDR1 and CDR2 are GTSNPN and SVGIG (reference sequence). The CDR3 is made up of 15 amino acids. The CDR3 nucleotides read TGTGCCTGCCGTACCACTAGCGGGATTTACAATGAGCAGTTCTTC. It codes for CACRTTSGIYNEQFF.